Listed here are 23 T cell receptor beta chains from one sample, sequenced in a study of blood T cell repertoires in COVID-19. The table came from immunoSEQ multiplex PCR; TCRdb's copy has only in-frame clones and leaves some out. The data hold about 300,000 clones, with 89% observed a single time. What was sequenced was peripheral blood. These receptor sequences come from a man aged 18 to 29 who had recovered from COVID-19.

This chain joins TRBV7-3 and TRBJ1-1; D not resolved. Trimming took 2 bases from V and 5 from J, leaving 9 bases between them. Looked up from germline, CDR1 is SGHTA and CDR2 is FQGTGA. The CDR3 length is 13 residues. This CDR3 reads CASSLASGTEAFF. The CDR3 region has the DNA TGTGCCAGCAGCTTAGCTAGTGGGACTGAAGCTTTCTTT.

The gene calls are TRBV6-1 and TRBJ1-1, with D tentatively TRBD1 (5 bases). CDR1 and CDR2 from the germline V gene are MNHNS and SASEGT. Trimming shortened V by 3 bases and J by 5 bases, and 13 bases separated the two germline ends. The CDR3 is made up of 14 amino acids. The CDR3 is CASSEAGPGTEAFF. The CDR3 DNA is TGTGCCAGCAGTGAGGCAGGGCCAGGGACTGAAGCTTTCTTT.

The chain is built from TRBV27 and TRBJ1-5; no definite D call. CDR1 is MNHEY and CDR2 is SMNVEV in the germline V gene (reference sequence). V gave up 5 bases and J gave up 4 bases, with 6 bases separating them. CDR3 length: 12 residues. The CDR3 reads CASSPNNQPQHF. CDR3 bases: TGTGCCAGCAGTCCTAATAATCAGCCCCAGCATTTT.

The V call is TRBV19, the J call TRBJ2-5, with D possibly matching TRBD2 (7 bases). Per the germline V gene, CDR1 is LNHDA and CDR2 is SQIVND (reference sequence). The CDR3 is made up of 15 amino acids. V was pared by 5 bases and J by 4 bases, with 17 bases between. The CDR3 coding sequence is TGTGCCAGTAGTGACTGGGCGGGGGCCGGAGAGACCCAGTACTTC. Protein product: CASSDWAGAGETQYF.

This rearrangement joins TRBV27 to TRBJ1-1; D gene uncertain. Deletions cut 4 bases from V and 2 bases from J, with 11 bases between. Germline V gene data show CDR1 as MNHEY and CDR2 as SMNVEV (reference sequence). The CDR3 sequence is 14 residues long. The CDR3 DNA sequence: TGTGCCAGCAGTTATAGCAACTTAAACACTGAAGCTTTCTTT. This encodes CASSYSNLNTEAFF.

The V and J genes are TRBV5-1 and TRBJ1-1; TRBD1 matches at 7 bases. The CDR3 has 15 amino acids. With V trimmed by 2 bases and J by 5 bases, 9 bases remained unmatched. CDR1 is SGHRS, CDR2 YFSETQ, per germline. CDR3 DNA: TGCGCCAGCAGCTTCATCAGGGGGGAGAGGACTGAAGCTTTCTTT. This encodes CASSFIRGERTEAFF.

Details on this clone: Other DNA variants within this sample encode the same CDR3. The gene calls are TRBV4-2 and TRBJ1-1, with D uncertain. This CDR3 is built from 13 residues. Germline CDR1 reads LGHNA; CDR2 reads YNFKEQ. Trimming shortened V by 4 bases and J by 1 base, and 7 bases separated the two germline ends. CDR3: CASSPRGNTEAFF. As DNA, the CDR3 is TGTGCCAGCAGCCCCAGAGGGAACACTGAAGCTTTCTTT.

The genes are TRBV30 and TRBJ2-7; TRBD1 might be the D (5 bases). V was pared by 2 bases and J by 5 bases, with 16 bases between. CDR1 GTSNPN and CDR2 SVGIG come from the germline V gene (reference sequence). CDR3 length: 14 amino acids. CDR3 sequence: CAWSLGQGINEQYF. CDR3 nucleotide sequence: TGTGCCTGGAGTTTAGGTCAGGGCATAAACGAGCAGTACTTC.

Here the CDR3 reads CASSPRQASGANVLTF. CDR3 nucleotide sequence: TGTGCCAGCTCACCACGACAGGCGTCTGGGGCCAACGTCCTGACTTTC. The chain employs TRBV18 and TRBJ2-6; tentative D call: TRBD1 (6 bases). Trimming removed 1 base from V and 1 base from J, with 8 bases in between. The CDR3 covers 16 residues. The germline V gene has CDR1 KGHSH and CDR2 LQKENI.

V gene TRBV4-1 combines with J gene TRBJ1-4; 9 bases are a match to TRBD1. Trimming cost V 3 bases and J 3 bases; bases outside gene matches: 2. This CDR3 is built from 15 residues. The germline V gene encodes CDR1 MGHRA and CDR2 YSYEKL. The CDR3 region has the DNA TGCGCCAGCAGCCATTGGGACAGGGCTAATGAAAAACTGTTTTTT. Its protein is CASSHWDRANEKLFF.

The V call is TRBV5-1, the J call TRBJ2-3; no clear D gene. The CDR3 spans 12 residues. In germline, CDR1 is SGHRS, CDR2 YFSETQ. The V gene lost 2 bases and the J gene lost 4 bases, with 5 bases spanning the gap. The CDR3 sequence is CASSFPSDTQYF. The CDR3 DNA is TGCGCCAGCAGCTTTCCTTCAGATACGCAGTATTTT.

J is TRBJ1-2 and V is TRBV6-5; no clear D. In germline, CDR1 is MNHEY, CDR2 SVGAGI. Trimming cost V 6 bases and J 5 bases, with 19 bases left between them. The CDR3 loop spans 15 amino acids. CDR3 bases: TGTGCCAGCAGGCTAGACGCGGCTCTCCATTATGGCTACACCTTC. Translated, it gives CASRLDAALHYGYTF.

J is TRBJ1-6 and V is TRBV3-1 (or the pseudogene TRBV3-2); 7 bases agree with TRBD1. Germline V gives CDR1 LGHDT, CDR2 YNNKEL (reference sequence). The CDR3 consists of 14 residues. The V and J ends lost 3 bases and 10 bases, in that order; junction bases with no gene match: 6. The CDR3 bases are TGTGCCAGCAGCCAGGGTCAGGGGGAGTCACCCCTCCACTTT. It translates to CASSQGQGESPLHF.

The V call is TRBV3-1 (or the pseudogene TRBV3-2), the J call TRBJ2-5; D remains ambiguous. V lost 4 bases to trimming and J lost 5 bases, with 14 bases between them. CDR1 and CDR2 from the germline V gene are LGHDT and YNNKEL (reference sequence). This CDR3 spans 14 amino acids. CDR3 residues: CASSPPGDAETQYF. The CDR3 DNA reads TGTGCCAGCAGCCCGCCTGGAGATGCTGAGACCCAGTACTTC.

For the CDR3, the DNA is TGCAGCGTTGACGGAGTTCCGGCCTACAATGAGCAGTTCTTC. It encodes CSVDGVPAYNEQFF. The chain joins TRBV29-1 to TRBJ2-1, with D uncertain. Deletions cut 3 bases from V and 2 bases from J, with 11 bases between. CDR3 length: 14 residues. Germline V gene sequence: CDR1 SQVTM, CDR2 ANQGSEA.

The CDR3 coding sequence is TGTGCCAGCAGCTTAGGGAACAGGGGGCCACCGTACTTC. Its protein is CASSLGNRGPPYF. The chain has TRBV7-2 and TRBJ2-7; 9 bases map to TRBD1. CDR3 size: 13 residues. Trimming at V came to 1 base and at J to 12 bases, leaving 7 bases not matched to a gene. Per germline, CDR1 SGHTA and CDR2 FQGNSA.

This chain links TRBV5-1 with TRBJ1-6, with D possibly matching TRBD1 (6 bases). Germline V gives CDR1 SGHRS, CDR2 YFSETQ. The CDR3 length is 15 residues. Trimming cost V 3 bases and J 8 bases, with 15 bases left between them. CDR3 coding DNA: TGCGCCAGCAGCTCAAGCAGCCCAGGGGATTCACCCCTCCACTTT. This sequence encodes CASSSSSPGDSPLHF. Full variable domain (outside the CDR3, taken from reference TRBV5-1 and TRBJ1-6): KAGVTQTPRYLIKTRGQQVTLSCSPISGHRSVSWYQQTPGQGLQFLFEYFSETQRNKGNFPGRFSGRQFSNSRSEMNVSTLELGDSALYLCASSSSSPGDSPLHFGNGTRLTVT.

This chain uses TRBV3-1 (or the pseudogene TRBV3-2) with TRBJ2-7, with TRBD2 matching over 8 bases. This CDR3 has 18 amino acids. From germline, CDR1 is LGHDT and CDR2 YNNKEL (reference sequence). The trim removed 0 bases at V and 0 bases at J, leaving 10 bases unmatched. The CDR3 DNA follows: TGTGCCAGCAGCCAAGAGGTCGAGGGCGGGAGGAACTCCTACGAGCAGTACTTC. Amino acid sequence: CASSQEVEGGRNSYEQYF.

V is TRBV19 and J is TRBJ2-1; TRBD2 matches 10 bases. Germline lookup yields CDR1 LNHDA and CDR2 SQIVND (reference sequence). V was clipped by 3 bases and J by 5 bases; unmatched bases: 13. This CDR3 is built from 18 residues. The chain's CDR3 is CASSIGESGGAFDNEQFF. The CDR3 DNA sequence: TGTGCCAGTAGTATTGGAGAAAGCGGGGGGGCCTTTGACAATGAGCAGTTCTTC. The full variable domain, rest sourced from reference TRBV19 and TRBJ2-1, is DGGITQSPKYLFRKEGQNVTLSCEQNLNHDAMYWYRQDPGQGLRLIYYSQIVNDFQKGDIAEGYSVSREKKESFPLTVTSAQKNPTAFYLCASSIGESGGAFDNEQFFGPGTRLTVL.

This chain joins TRBV6-5 and TRBJ1-2; 12 bases line up with TRBD1. The trim removed 2 bases at V and 5 bases at J, leaving 6 bases unmatched. CDR3 length: 16 residues. The germline V gene encodes CDR1 MNHEY and CDR2 SVGAGI. CDR3 nucleotides: TGTGCCAGCAGTTACGGGACAGGGGGCCCAATATATGGCTACACCTTC. Translation gives CASSYGTGGPIYGYTF.

This chain links TRBV30 with TRBJ1-2; D is perhaps TRBD1 (5 bases). V gave up 7 bases and J gave up 8 bases, with 17 bases separating them. The CDR3 runs 12 residues. Per germline, CDR1 GTSNPN and CDR2 SVGIG (reference sequence). Written as DNA, the CDR3 is TGTGCCTACGACACTCGGGACTTGGGCTACACCTTC. It is translated as CAYDTRDLGYTF.

V usage is TRBV29-1 and J usage is TRBJ1-1; maybe TRBD1 (6 bases). The CDR3 totals 14 residues. Deletions cut 3 bases from V and 2 bases from J, with 13 bases between. Germline loops: CDR1 SQVTM, CDR2 ANQGSEA. The CDR3 sequence: CSVDRGVINTEAFF. CDR3 sequence (DNA): TGCAGCGTTGACAGGGGAGTGATCAACACTGAAGCTTTCTTT.

V usage is TRBV27 and J usage is TRBJ2-3; tentative D call: TRBD1 (6 bases). Trimming removed 1 base at V and 4 bases at J, with 12 bases between. The germline gives CDR1 MNHEY, CDR2 SMNVEV (reference sequence). This CDR3 contains 15 residues. The DNA of the CDR3 is TGTGCCAGCAGTTTATTTGACCCAGGGGCAGATACGCAGTATTTT. Translated, it gives CASSLFDPGADTQYF.